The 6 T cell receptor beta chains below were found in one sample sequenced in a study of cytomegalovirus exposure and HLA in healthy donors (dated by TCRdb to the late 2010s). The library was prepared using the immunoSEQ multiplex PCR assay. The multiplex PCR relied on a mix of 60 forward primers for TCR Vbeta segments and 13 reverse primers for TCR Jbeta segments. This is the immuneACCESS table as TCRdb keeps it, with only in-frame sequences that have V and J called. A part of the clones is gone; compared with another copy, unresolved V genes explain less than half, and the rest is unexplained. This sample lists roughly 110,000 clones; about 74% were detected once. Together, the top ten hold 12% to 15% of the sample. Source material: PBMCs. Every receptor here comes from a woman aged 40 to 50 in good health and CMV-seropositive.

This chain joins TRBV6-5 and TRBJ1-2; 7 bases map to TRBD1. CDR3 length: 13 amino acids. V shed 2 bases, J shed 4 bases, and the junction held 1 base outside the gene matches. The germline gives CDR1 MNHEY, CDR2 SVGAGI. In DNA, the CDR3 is TGTGCCAGCAGTTACGCAGGGGGCTATGGCTACACCTTC. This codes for CASSYAGGYGYTF.

The CDR3 protein is CASSSGTGTYEQYF. The CDR3 DNA is TGCGCCAGCAGCTCCGGGACAGGGACCTACGAGCAGTACTTC. V is TRBV5-1 and J is TRBJ2-7; 9 nucleotides agree with TRBD1. This CDR3 region has 14 residues. CDR1 is SGHRS and CDR2 is YFSETQ in the germline V gene. V shed 3 bases and J 2 bases; nucleotides not matched to a gene: 3.

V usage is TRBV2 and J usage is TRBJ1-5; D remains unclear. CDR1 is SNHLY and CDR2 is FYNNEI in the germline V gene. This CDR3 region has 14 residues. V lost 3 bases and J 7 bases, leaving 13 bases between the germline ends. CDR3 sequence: CASSDLLSRQPQHF. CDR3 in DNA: TGTGCCAGCAGTGACCTCCTCTCTCGGCAGCCCCAGCATTTT.

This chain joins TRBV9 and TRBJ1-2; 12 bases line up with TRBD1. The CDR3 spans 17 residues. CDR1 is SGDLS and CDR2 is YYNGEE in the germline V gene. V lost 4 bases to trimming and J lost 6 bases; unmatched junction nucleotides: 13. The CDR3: CASSFSGTGGRLDGYTF. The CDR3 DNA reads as TGTGCCAGCAGCTTTTCCGGGACAGGGGGCCGCCTGGATGGCTACACCTTC. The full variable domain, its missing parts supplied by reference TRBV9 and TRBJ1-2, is DSGVTQTPKHLITATGQRVTLRCSPRSGDLSVYWYQQSLDQGLQFLIQYYNGEERAKGNILERFSAQQFPDLHSELNLSSLELGDSALYFCASSFSGTGGRLDGYTFGSGTRLTVV.

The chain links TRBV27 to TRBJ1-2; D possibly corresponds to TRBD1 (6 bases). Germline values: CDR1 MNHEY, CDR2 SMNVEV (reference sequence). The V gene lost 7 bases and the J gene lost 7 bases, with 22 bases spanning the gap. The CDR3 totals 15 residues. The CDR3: CASTSDRLLAAGYTF. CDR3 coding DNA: TGTGCCAGCACCTCAGACAGGCTGCTGGCTGCTGGCTACACCTTC.

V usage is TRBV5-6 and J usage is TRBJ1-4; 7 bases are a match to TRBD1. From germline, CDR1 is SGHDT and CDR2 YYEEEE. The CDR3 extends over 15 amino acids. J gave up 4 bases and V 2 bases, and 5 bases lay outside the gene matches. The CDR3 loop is CASSFMGQSNEKLFF. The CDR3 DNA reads TGTGCCAGCAGCTTCATGGGACAGAGTAATGAAAAACTGTTTTTT.